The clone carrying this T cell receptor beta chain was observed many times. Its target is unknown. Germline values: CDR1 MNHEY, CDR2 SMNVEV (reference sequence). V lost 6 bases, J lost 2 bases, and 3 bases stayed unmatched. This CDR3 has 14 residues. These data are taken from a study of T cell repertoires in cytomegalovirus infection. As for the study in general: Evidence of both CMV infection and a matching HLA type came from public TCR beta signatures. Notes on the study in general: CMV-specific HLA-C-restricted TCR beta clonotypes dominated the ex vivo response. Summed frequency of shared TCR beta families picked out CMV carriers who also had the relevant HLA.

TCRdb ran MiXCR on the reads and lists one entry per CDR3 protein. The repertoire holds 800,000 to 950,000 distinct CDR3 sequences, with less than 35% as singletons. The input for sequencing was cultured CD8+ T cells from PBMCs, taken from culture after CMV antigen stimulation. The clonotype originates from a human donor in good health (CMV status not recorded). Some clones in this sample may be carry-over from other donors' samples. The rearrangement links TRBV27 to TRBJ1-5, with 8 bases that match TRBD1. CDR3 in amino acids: CASRTGGGNQPQHF. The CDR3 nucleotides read TGTGCCAGCAGAACAGGGGGAGGCAATCAGCCCCAGCATTTT.